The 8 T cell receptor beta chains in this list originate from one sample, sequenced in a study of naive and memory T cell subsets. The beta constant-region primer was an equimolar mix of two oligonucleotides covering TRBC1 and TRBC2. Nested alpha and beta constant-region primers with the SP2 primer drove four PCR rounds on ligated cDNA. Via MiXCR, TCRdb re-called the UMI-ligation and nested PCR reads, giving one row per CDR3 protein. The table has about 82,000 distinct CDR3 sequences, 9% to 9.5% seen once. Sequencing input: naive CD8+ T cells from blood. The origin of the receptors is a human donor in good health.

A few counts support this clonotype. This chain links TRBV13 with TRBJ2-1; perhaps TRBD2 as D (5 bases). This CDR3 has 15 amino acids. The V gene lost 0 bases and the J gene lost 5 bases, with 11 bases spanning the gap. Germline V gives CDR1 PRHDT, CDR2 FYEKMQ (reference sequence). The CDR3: CASSLGLAANNEQFF. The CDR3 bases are TGTGCCAGCAGCTTAGGGCTAGCAGCCAACAATGAGCAGTTCTTC.

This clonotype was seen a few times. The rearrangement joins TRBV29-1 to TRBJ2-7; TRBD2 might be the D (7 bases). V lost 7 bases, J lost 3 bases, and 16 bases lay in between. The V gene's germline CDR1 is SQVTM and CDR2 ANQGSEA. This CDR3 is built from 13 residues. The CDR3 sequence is CSGGGRSFYEQYF. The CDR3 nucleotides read TGCAGCGGGGGGGGGCGGTCATTCTACGAGCAGTACTTC.

DNA of the CDR3: TGCGCCAGCAGCTTGTATCAGAACTCCATCTACAATGAGCAGTTCTTC. Amino acids: CASSLYQNSIYNEQFF. The chain recombines TRBV5-1 with TRBJ2-1; unclear D gene. V lost 1 base and J 3 bases, leaving 14 bases between the germline ends. Germline lookup yields CDR1 SGHRS and CDR2 YFSETQ. The CDR3 is made up of 16 amino acids.

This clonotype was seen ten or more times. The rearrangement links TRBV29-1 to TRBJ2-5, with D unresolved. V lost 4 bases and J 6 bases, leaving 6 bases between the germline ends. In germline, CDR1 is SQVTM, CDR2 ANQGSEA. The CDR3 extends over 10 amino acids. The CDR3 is CSVVGKTQYF. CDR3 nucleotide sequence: TGCAGCGTTGTAGGGAAGACCCAGTACTTC.

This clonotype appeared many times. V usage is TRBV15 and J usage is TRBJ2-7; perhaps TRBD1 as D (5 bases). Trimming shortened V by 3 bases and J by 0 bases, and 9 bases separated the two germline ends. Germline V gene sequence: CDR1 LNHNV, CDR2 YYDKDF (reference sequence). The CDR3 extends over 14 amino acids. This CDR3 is CATSSRDSSYEQYF. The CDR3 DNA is TGTGCCACCAGCAGCCGCGACAGCTCCTACGAGCAGTACTTC.

The CDR3 loop reads CSVEVSSYEQYF. The CDR3 nucleotides read TGCAGCGTTGAAGTCAGCTCCTACGAGCAGTACTTC. V gene TRBV29-1 combines with J gene TRBJ2-7, with unresolved D. Trimming left V 1 base short and J 0 bases short, with 4 bases between. The germline V gene encodes CDR1 SQVTM and CDR2 ANQGSEA. This CDR3 contains 12 residues.

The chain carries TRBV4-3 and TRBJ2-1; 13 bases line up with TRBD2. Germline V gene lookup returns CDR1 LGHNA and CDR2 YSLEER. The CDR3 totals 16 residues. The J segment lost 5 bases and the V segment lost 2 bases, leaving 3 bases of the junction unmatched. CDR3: CASSQSGTSGNNEQFF. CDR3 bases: TGCGCCAGCAGCCAATCAGGGACTAGCGGGAACAATGAGCAGTTCTTC.

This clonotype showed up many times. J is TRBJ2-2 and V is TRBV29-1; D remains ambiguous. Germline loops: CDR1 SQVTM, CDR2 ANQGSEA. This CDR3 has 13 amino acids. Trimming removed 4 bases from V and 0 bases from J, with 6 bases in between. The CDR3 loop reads CSVVGTNTGELFF. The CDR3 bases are TGCAGCGTTGTTGGGACGAACACCGGGGAGCTGTTTTTT.